A single TCR beta chain is shown here with its context. The antigen is undetermined. Brentuximab vedotin exposure varied, and every patient relapsed after autologous stem cell transplantation. The data stem from a study of PD-1 blockade in classical Hodgkin lymphoma. Findings and limits, study-wide: It was CD4+ TCR diversity, not CD8+, that rose significantly by C4D1. Before treatment, complete responders showed about the same diversity as newly diagnosed patients. Relapsed/refractory patients reportedly had lower baseline diversity than newly diagnosed patients. Nothing has yet pinned down what causes the repertoire differences, possibly disease activity or prior therapy.

The CDR3 has 16 amino acids. Germline V CDR1 and CDR2: MGHRA, YSYEKL. Trimming cost V 0 bases and J 2 bases, with 11 bases left between them. Sequencing was performed with immunoSEQ multiplex PCR; in TCRdb, only in-frame clones are kept and a portion is missing. Of tens of thousands of clones listed, 75% to 90% were seen once; the top ten hold roughly a fifth. J is TRBJ1-3 and V is TRBV4-1; maybe TRBD1 (5 bases). The starting material was peripheral blood mononuclear cells (PBMCs), obtained at baseline. This sequence was found in a human donor with classical Hodgkin lymphoma. The CDR3 region is CASSQDRAGTGNTIYF. The DNA for the CDR3 is TGCGCCAGCAGCCAAGATCGGGCAGGGACTGGAAACACCATATATTTT.